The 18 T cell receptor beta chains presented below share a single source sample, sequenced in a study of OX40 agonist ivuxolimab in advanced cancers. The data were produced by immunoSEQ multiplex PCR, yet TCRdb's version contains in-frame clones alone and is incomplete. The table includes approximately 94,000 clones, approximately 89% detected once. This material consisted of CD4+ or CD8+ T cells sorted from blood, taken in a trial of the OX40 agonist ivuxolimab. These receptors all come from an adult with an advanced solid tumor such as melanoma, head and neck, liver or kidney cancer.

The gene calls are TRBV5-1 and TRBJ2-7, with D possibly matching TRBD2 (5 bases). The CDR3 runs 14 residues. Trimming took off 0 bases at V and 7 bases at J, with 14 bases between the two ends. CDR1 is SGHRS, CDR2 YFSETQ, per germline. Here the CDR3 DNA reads TGCGCCAGCAGCTTGGCTGGCGGGTCTAGAGAGCAGTACTTC. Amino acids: CASSLAGGSREQYF.

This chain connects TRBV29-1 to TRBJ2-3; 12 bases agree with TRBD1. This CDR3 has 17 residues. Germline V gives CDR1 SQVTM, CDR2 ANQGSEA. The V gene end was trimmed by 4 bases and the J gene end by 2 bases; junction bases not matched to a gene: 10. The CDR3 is CSVAGGQGARTTDTQYF. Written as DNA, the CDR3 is TGCAGCGTTGCCGGGGGACAGGGGGCGCGAACCACAGATACGCAGTATTTT.

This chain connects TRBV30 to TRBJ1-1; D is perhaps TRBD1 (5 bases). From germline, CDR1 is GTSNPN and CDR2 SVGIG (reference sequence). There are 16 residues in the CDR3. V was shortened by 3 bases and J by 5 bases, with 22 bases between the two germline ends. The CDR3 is CAWRGRPALKRTEAFF. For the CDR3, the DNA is TGTGCCTGGAGGGGGCGTCCCGCACTGAAGAGGACTGAAGCTTTCTTT.

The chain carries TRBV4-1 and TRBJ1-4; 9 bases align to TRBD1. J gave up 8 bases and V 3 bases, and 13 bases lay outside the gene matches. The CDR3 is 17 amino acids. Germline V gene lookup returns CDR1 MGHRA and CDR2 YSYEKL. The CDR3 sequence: CASSQRDRVGIGEKLFF. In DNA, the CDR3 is TGCGCCAGCAGCCAGCGGGACAGGGTAGGGATTGGGGAAAAACTGTTTTTT.

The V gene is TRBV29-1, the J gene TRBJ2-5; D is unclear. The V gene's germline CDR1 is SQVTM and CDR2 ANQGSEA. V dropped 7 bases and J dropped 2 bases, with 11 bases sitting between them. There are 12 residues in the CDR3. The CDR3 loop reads CSASPSQETQYF. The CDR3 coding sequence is TGCAGCGCCAGTCCTTCTCAAGAGACCCAGTACTTC.

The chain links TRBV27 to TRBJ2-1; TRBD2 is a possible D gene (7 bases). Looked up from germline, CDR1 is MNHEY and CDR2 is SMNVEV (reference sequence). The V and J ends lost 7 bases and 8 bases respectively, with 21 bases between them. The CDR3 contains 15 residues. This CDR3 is CASNPRGAGVDEQFF. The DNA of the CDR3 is TGTGCCAGCAATCCTAGGGGGGCGGGAGTCGATGAGCAGTTCTTC.

In DNA, the CDR3 is TGTGCCAGCAGCCAACCGCCCAGCGTAGGGAGCGGGAGTATACTCACAGATACGCAGTATTTT. Translated, it gives CASSQPPSVGSGSILTDTQYF. This chain uses TRBV14 with TRBJ2-3, with 8 nucleotides matching TRBD2. The CDR3 contains 21 residues. The trim removed 2 bases at V and 2 bases at J, leaving 21 bases unmatched. Per germline, CDR1 SGHDN and CDR2 FVKESK.

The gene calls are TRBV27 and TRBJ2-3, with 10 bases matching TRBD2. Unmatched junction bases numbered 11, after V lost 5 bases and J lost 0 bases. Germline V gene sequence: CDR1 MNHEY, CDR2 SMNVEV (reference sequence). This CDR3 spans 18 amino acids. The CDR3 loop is CASSEILAGLGSTDTQYF. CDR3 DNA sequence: TGTGCCAGCAGTGAGATACTAGCGGGACTGGGAAGCACAGATACGCAGTATTTT.

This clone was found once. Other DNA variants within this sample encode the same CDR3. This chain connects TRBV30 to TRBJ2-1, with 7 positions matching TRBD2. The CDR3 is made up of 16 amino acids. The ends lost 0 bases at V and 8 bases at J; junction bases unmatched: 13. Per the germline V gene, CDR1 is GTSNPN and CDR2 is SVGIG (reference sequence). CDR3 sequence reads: CAWSVIRGRGGDEQFF. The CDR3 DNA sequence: TGTGCCTGGAGTGTAATACGGGGGAGGGGTGGGGATGAGCAGTTCTTC.

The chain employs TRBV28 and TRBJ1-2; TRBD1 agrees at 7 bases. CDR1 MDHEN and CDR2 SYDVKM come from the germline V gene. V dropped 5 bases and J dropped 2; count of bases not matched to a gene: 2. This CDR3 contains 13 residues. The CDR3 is CASSQDRNYGYTF. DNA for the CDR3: TGTGCCAGCAGTCAGGACAGGAACTATGGCTACACCTTC.

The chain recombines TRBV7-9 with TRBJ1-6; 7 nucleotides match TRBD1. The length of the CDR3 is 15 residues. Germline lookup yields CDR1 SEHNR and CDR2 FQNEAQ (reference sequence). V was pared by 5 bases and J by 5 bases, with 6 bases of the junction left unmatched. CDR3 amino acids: CASSKTGQDNSPLHF. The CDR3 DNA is TGTGCCAGCAGCAAGACAGGGCAAGATAATTCACCCCTCCACTTT.

The CDR3 spells CASSLVLATDTQYF. The CDR3 DNA follows: TGCGCCAGCAGCTTGGTCCTAGCGACAGATACGCAGTATTTT. The chain recombines TRBV5-1 with TRBJ2-3, with D possibly matching TRBD2 (6 bases). CDR3 length: 14 amino acids. Between the trimmed V and J ends, which lost 0 bases and 3 bases, there was a span of 8 bases. Germline V gives CDR1 SGHRS, CDR2 YFSETQ.

The CDR3 here is CASSPSGTSGTDTQYF. The CDR3 DNA reads as TGTGCCAGCAGTCCCTCAGGGACTAGCGGCACAGATACGCAGTATTTT. This rearrangement joins TRBV28 to TRBJ2-3; 10 nucleotides match TRBD2. The CDR3 extends over 16 amino acids. V shed 5 bases and J 1 base; nucleotides not matched to a gene: 6. CDR1 and CDR2 (germline): MDHEN, SYDVKM.

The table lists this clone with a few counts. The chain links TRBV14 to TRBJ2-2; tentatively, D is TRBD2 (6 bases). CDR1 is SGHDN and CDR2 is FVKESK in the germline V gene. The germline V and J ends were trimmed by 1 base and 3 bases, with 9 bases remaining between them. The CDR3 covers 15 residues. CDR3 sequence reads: CASSQGRDHTGELFF. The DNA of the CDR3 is TGTGCCAGCAGCCAAGGGAGGGACCACACCGGGGAGCTGTTTTTT.

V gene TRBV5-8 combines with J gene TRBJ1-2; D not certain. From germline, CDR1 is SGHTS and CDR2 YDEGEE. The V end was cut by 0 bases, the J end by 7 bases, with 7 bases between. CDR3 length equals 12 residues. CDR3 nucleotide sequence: TGTGCCAGCAGCTTGGTAGACTCTGGCTACACCTTC. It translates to CASSLVDSGYTF.

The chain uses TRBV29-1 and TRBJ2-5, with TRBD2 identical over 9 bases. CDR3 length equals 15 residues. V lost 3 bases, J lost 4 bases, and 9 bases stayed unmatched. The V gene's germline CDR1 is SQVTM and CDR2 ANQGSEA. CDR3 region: CSVELAGGFRETQYF. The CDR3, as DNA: TGCAGCGTTGAGTTGGCGGGAGGGTTTCGAGAGACCCAGTACTTC.

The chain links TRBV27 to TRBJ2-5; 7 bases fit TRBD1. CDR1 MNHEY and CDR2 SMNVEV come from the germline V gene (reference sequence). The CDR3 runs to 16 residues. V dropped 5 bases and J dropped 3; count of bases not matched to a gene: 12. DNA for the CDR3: TGTGCCAGCAGTCCCAGATACGTCGACAGGGAAGAGACCCAGTACTTC. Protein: CASSPRYVDREETQYF.

This chain's CDR3 is CASSFATGLSDTQYF. Written as DNA, the CDR3 is TGTGCCAGCAGTTTTGCGACAGGGCTGTCAGATACGCAGTATTTT. The rearrangement uses TRBV28 and TRBJ2-3, with 7 bases that match TRBD1. The CDR3 loop spans 15 amino acids. CDR1 and CDR2 from the germline V gene are MDHEN and SYDVKM. V trimming: 3 bases; J trimming: 4 bases; junction bases outside the gene matches: 7.